The clone carrying this T cell receptor beta chain was picked up a small number of times. What it binds is unknown. The read falls 3 residues short of the CDR3 end, and the missing part is taken from the germline J gene. Other DNA sequences in the sample encode the same CDR3. Sequencing was performed with immunoSEQ multiplex PCR; in TCRdb, only in-frame clones are kept and a portion is missing. The sample includes fewer than 75,000 clones, none of them occurring once. The data originate from a study of T cell clonality in common variable immunodeficiency. Broader study findings: Shared TCRbeta clones were fewer between CVID subjects than controls.

Germline V gene sequence: CDR1 DFQATT, CDR2 SNEGSKA (reference sequence). This CDR3 is 14 amino acids long. This receptor was obtained from a person between 18 and 69 years old in good health. The chain uses TRBV20-1 and TRBJ2-5; 7 nucleotides match TRBD2. The sample comprised peripheral blood mononuclear cells. CDR3 region: CSAPRGGRQETQYF. CDR3 DNA, as far as it was read: TGCAGCGCTCCCCGCGGGGGAAGGCAAGAGACC.